These 7 T cell receptor beta chains originate from one sample sequenced in a study of patients and donors after allogeneic stem cell transplantation (dated by TCRdb to the early 2020s). The library was produced with RT-PCR. The listed sequencing device is NextSeq 550. Starting from the raw public reads, TCRdb applied fastp trimming at Q25, assembled clones with MiXCR and retained in-frame beta chains. Records with the same CDR3 protein are collapsed into one entry carrying the most frequent genes and DNA. Within this sample are about 230,000 distinct CDR3 sequences, with roughly an eighth of them counted one time only. Roughly 11% of the sample goes to the ten largest clones. The material sequenced was blood, either unsorted or a sorted T cell fraction (not recorded which). Source of these receptors: a human donor who was either an allogeneic HSCT recipient or a stem cell or donor lymphocyte infusion donor (not recorded which). It is not recorded whose cells these are; they may come from a transplant donor.

The chain recombines TRBV6-5 with TRBJ2-7; 7 nucleotides align to TRBD2. In germline, CDR1 is MNHEY, CDR2 SVGAGI. The V segment lost 2 bases and the J segment 2 bases; nucleotides outside the gene matches: 9. This CDR3 is built from 16 residues. The CDR3 sequence is CASSYGGLTRTYEQYF. The CDR3 region has the DNA TGTGCCAGCAGTTACGGGGGACTAACGAGAACCTACGAGCAGTACTTC.

The chain couples TRBV7-2 to TRBJ1-5; D is unclear. Germline CDR1 reads SGHTA; CDR2 reads FQGNSA. Trimming shortened V by 1 base and J by 1 base, and 8 bases separated the two germline ends. The CDR3 length is 15 residues. CDR3 nucleotide sequence: TGTGCCAGCAGCTTAGACGGTTGGAGCAATCAGCCCCAGCATTTT. Translated: CASSLDGWSNQPQHF.

The chain couples TRBV10-2 to TRBJ2-7, with TRBD2 matching over 7 bases. CDR3 length: 12 residues. V lost 7 bases, J lost 3 bases, and 3 bases stayed unmatched. Per the germline V gene, CDR1 is WSHSY and CDR2 is SAAADI. CDR3: CASTPGGYEQYF. The DNA of the CDR3 is TGCGCCAGCACCCCGGGGGGCTACGAGCAGTACTTC.

The chain couples TRBV10-3 to TRBJ2-5; 14 bases agree with TRBD2. Germline assignment: CDR1 ENHRY and CDR2 SYGVKD. V lost 10 bases to trimming and J lost 0 bases; unmatched junction nucleotides: 7. This CDR3 has 16 amino acids. CDR3 in DNA: TGTGCCAGCGGGGGACTAGCGGGGGAGTACCAAGAGACCCAGTACTTC. This translates into CASGGLAGEYQETQYF.

This clonotype occurred many times. The chain recombines TRBV27 with TRBJ2-1; 11 bases align to TRBD2. J was trimmed by 9 bases and V by 7 bases; bases with no gene match: 8. In germline, CDR1 is MNHEY, CDR2 SMNVEV (reference sequence). The CDR3 loop spans 14 amino acids. The CDR3 coding sequence is TGTGCCAGCATAAATAGCGGGAGGGCTGGTGAGCAGTTCTTC. Its protein product is CASINSGRAGEQFF.

The J gene is TRBJ1-2, the V gene TRBV5-1; 7 nucleotides align to TRBD1. J was trimmed by 6 bases and V by 4 bases; bases with no gene match: 6. Germline assignment: CDR1 SGHRS and CDR2 YFSETQ. This CDR3 spans 13 amino acids. In DNA, the CDR3 is TGCGCCAGCAGCCTGGACAGGTTAGATGGCTACACCTTC. Residues: CASSLDRLDGYTF. Looking up the rest from reference TRBV5-1 and TRBJ1-2 gives the full variable domain: KAGVTQTPRYLIKTRGQQVTLSCSPISGHRSVSWYQQTPGQGLQFLFEYFSETQRNKGNFPGRFSGRQFSNSRSEMNVSTLELGDSALYLCASSLDRLDGYTFGSGTRLTVV.

The chain links TRBV3-1 to TRBJ2-2; either TRBD1 or TRBD2 may fit D (5 bases each). CDR3 length: 16 amino acids. The germline V gene has CDR1 LGHDT and CDR2 YNNKEL (reference sequence). Trimming took 4 bases from V and 7 from J, leaving 19 bases between them. The CDR3, as DNA: TGTGCCAGCAGCCCCCCCGAGGGGCTACACGGCGGGGAGCTGTTTTTT. Translation gives CASSPPEGLHGGELFF.